The 28 T cell receptor beta chains presented below share a single source sample, sequenced in a study of blood T cells in healthy people across ages. Together with a sample-barcoded 5' primer, a J-beta primer mix was included in a second PCR lasting about 7 to 12 cycles. Each CDR3 protein gets one entry after TCRdb re-called the 5' RACE reads with MiXCR. The sample carries around 1.5 million distinct CDR3 sequences, roughly 45% recorded once. The sample comprised blood. Receptors were obtained from a woman aged 18-29 years in good health.

This clonotype was seen more than once but under ten times. V is TRBV10-3 and J is TRBJ2-7, with 8 bases aligning to TRBD1. There are 15 residues in the CDR3. Germline loops: CDR1 ENHRY, CDR2 SYGVKD. With 3 bases clipped from V and 4 bases from J, the junction kept 8 bases outside the gene matches. As DNA, the CDR3 is TGTGCCATCAGTGACCTCGGACAGGGAGTGTACGAGCAGTACTTC. As protein: CAISDLGQGVYEQYF.

The sample holds a few counts of this clonotype. The rearrangement joins TRBV9 to TRBJ2-1; D not resolved. In germline, CDR1 is SGDLS, CDR2 YYNGEE. Trimming took off 1 base at V and 8 bases at J, with 28 bases between the two ends. The CDR3 consists of 19 residues. The CDR3 DNA reads TGTGCCAGCAGCGTACCAGAGCTGTCCGGGCCCACGCTGAACGATGAGCAGTTCTTC. This encodes CASSVPELSGPTLNDEQFF.

This chain links TRBV7-3 with TRBJ1-2, with D possibly matching TRBD1 (5 bases). V gave up 8 bases and J gave up 7 bases, with 11 bases separating them. From germline, CDR1 is SGHTA and CDR2 FQGTGA. The CDR3 runs 11 residues. The CDR3 DNA sequence: TGTGCCAGCGGGGCAGACGCTGGCTACACCTTC. Protein sequence: CASGADAGYTF.

The genes are TRBV27 and TRBJ2-1; D may match TRBD1 or TRBD2 (6 bases each). Germline V gives CDR1 MNHEY, CDR2 SMNVEV (reference sequence). The CDR3 has 16 residues. Trimming removed 6 bases at V and 4 bases at J, with 19 bases between. In DNA form, the CDR3 reads TGTGCCAGCAGAGGGGGGTGGGCTAGCGTGTACAATGAGCAGTTCTTC. This encodes CASRGGWASVYNEQFF.

The chain employs TRBV4-2 and TRBJ1-2, with a tentative D call TRBD1 (6 bases). Germline lookup yields CDR1 LGHNA and CDR2 YNFKEQ. Trimming shortened V by 0 bases and J by 10 bases, and 24 bases separated the two germline ends. CDR3 size: 17 residues. CDR3 nucleotide sequence: TGTGCCAGCAGCCAAGAACAATGGGGGGCCGCTCTTAGACCCTACACCTTC. As protein: CASSQEQWGAALRPYTF.

This chain uses TRBV10-3 with TRBJ2-7, with TRBD2 matching 10 bases. The CDR3 extends over 16 amino acids. J lost 7 bases, V lost 4 bases, and 13 bases had no gene match. The germline V gene has CDR1 ENHRY and CDR2 SYGVKD. The chain's CDR3 is CAISGGSSGSINEQYF. The CDR3 region has the DNA TGTGCCATCAGTGGAGGTTCTAGCGGGAGTATCAATGAGCAGTACTTC.

Remarks on this clonotype: In this CDR3 the conserved last residue, phenylalanine or tryptophan, is missing, so a read error is likely. J is TRBJ1-6 and V is TRBV20-1; 7 bases line up with TRBD1. CDR3 length equals 16 residues. Trimming removed 5 bases from V and 5 bases from J; junction bases left unmatched: 12. CDR1 is DFQATT, CDR2 SNEGSKA, per germline (reference sequence). The CDR3 region is CSALKDGQADNSPLHS. CDR3 coding DNA: TGCAGTGCTCTAAAAGATGGACAGGCTGATAATTCACCCCTCCACTCT.

This clonotype has more than one count but fewer than ten. The gene calls are TRBV9 and TRBJ1-2; the D is unclear. This CDR3 contains 14 residues. Germline CDR1 SGDLS, CDR2 YYNGEE. Trimming left V 2 bases short and J 0 bases short, with 8 bases between. In DNA, the CDR3 is TGTGCCAGCAGCGTTGGGCTAACTAACTATGGCTACACCTTC. Translated, it gives CASSVGLTNYGYTF. Together with reference TRBV9 and TRBJ1-2, the CDR3 gives the full variable domain: DSGVTQTPKHLITATGQRVTLRCSPRSGDLSVYWYQQSLDQGLQFLIQYYNGEERAKGNILERFSAQQFPDLHSELNLSSLELGDSALYFCASSVGLTNYGYTFGSGTRLTVV.

The chain has TRBV2 and TRBJ2-1; D gene unclear. Trimming stripped 7 bases from V and 2 bases from J, with 9 bases between. The germline gives CDR1 SNHLY, CDR2 FYNNEI. This CDR3 comprises 13 residues. CDR3 sequence: CASNLATYNEQFF. The CDR3 nucleotides are TGTGCCAGCAATCTGGCGACCTACAATGAGCAGTTCTTC.

This chain links TRBV7-2 with TRBJ1-4; a weak D match, TRBD1 (5 bases). Trimming took off 1 base at V and 8 bases at J, with 11 bases between the two ends. Germline V gives CDR1 SGHTA, CDR2 FQGNSA. CDR3 length equals 14 residues. CDR3 bases: TGTGCCAGCAGCTTAGGGGGGTATCGGGAAAAACTGTTTTTT. It codes for CASSLGGYREKLFF.

The chain employs TRBV12-3 or TRBV12-4 and TRBJ1-1; D may be TRBD1 (6 bases). This CDR3 region has 16 residues. Trimming cost V 3 bases and J 4 bases, with 18 bases left between them. Written as DNA, the CDR3 is TGTGCCAGCAGTTTGACTGAGGGGGGGGCAGGCACTGAAGCTTTCTTT. This sequence encodes CASSLTEGGAGTEAFF.

V is TRBV20-1 and J is TRBJ2-1; 9 nucleotides match TRBD1. The CDR3 extends over 15 amino acids. V shed 3 bases and J 4 bases; nucleotides not matched to a gene: 7. Germline CDR1 is DFQATT and CDR2 is SNEGSKA (reference sequence). In DNA form, the CDR3 reads TGCAGTGCTAGCCCCCGGGACAGGGCTTACAATGAGCAGTTCTTC. The encoded protein is CSASPRDRAYNEQFF.

The chain joins TRBV12-3 or TRBV12-4 to TRBJ1-2; the match to TRBD1 covers 7 bases. V was pared by 6 bases and J by 7 bases, with 11 bases of the junction left unmatched. This CDR3 comprises 14 residues. The CDR3: CASRADRESGGYTF. The CDR3 bases are TGTGCCAGCAGGGCAGACAGGGAGTCCGGTGGCTACACCTTC.

J is TRBJ2-1 and V is TRBV20-1; 12 bases line up with TRBD2. This CDR3 spans 16 amino acids. With 3 bases clipped from V and 2 bases from J, the junction kept 5 bases outside the gene matches. Looked up from germline, CDR1 is DFQATT and CDR2 is SNEGSKA (reference sequence). The CDR3 sequence: CSARVTSGSAYNEQFF. As DNA, the CDR3 is TGCAGTGCTAGGGTGACTAGCGGGAGTGCCTACAATGAGCAGTTCTTC.

The chain carries TRBV21-1 and TRBJ2-7; TRBD1, the D gene given by the table, was not confirmed from the DNA. TRBV21-1 constitutes a pseudogene. This CDR3 contains 18 residues. The CDR3 region has the DNA TGTGCCAGCAGCTCGGGAAACAGGGGGCCTGCGGCGGCCTACGAGCAGTACTTC. It translates to CASSSGNRGPAAAYEQYF.

The rearrangement joins TRBV6-6 to TRBJ2-7, with D perhaps given as TRBD1 or TRBD2 (6 bases each). CDR1 is MNHNY and CDR2 is SVGAGI in the germline V gene (reference sequence). Trimming removed 4 bases from V and 4 bases from J, with 14 bases in between. The CDR3 has 14 amino acids. The DNA of the CDR3 is TGTGCCAGCAGTTTGGACTTAGGGGGGTACGAGCAGTACTTC. Its protein product is CASSLDLGGYEQYF.

This clonotype was counted at least ten times. The V call is TRBV6-2 or TRBV6-3, the J call TRBJ2-1; 11 nucleotides agree with TRBD2. Losses at the gene ends were 4 bases for V and 6 bases for J; bases not matched to a gene: 2. Per the germline V gene, CDR1 is MNHEY and CDR2 is SVGEGT. This CDR3 spans 14 amino acids. Here the CDR3 DNA reads TGTGCCAGCAGTTTAGCGGGAGGGCCCAATGAGCAGTTCTTC. Protein product: CASSLAGGPNEQFF.

This clonotype occurred a few times. J is TRBJ2-5 and V is TRBV27; 8 nucleotides agree with TRBD2. This CDR3 comprises 15 residues. Trimming cost V 2 bases and J 5 bases; bases outside gene matches: 7. Looked up from germline, CDR1 is MNHEY and CDR2 is SMNVEV (reference sequence). The CDR3 here is CASSLRGGLIETQYF. Here the CDR3 DNA reads TGTGCCAGCAGTTTACGCGGGGGGCTAATTGAGACCCAGTACTTC.

The chain couples TRBV5-1 to TRBJ1-6, with 10 bases matching TRBD1. The CDR3 runs to 15 residues. CDR1 is SGHRS, CDR2 YFSETQ, per germline. V gave up 0 bases and J gave up 17 bases; unmatched junction bases: 11. The CDR3 sequence: CASSLGGQGPVTFHF. The DNA for the CDR3 is TGCGCCAGCAGCTTGGGGGGACAGGGGCCGGTTACCTTCCACTTT.

This clonotype was observed a few times. This chain links TRBV28 with TRBJ1-6, with 8 bases aligning to TRBD1. The V and J ends lost 2 bases and 6 bases, in that order; junction bases with no gene match: 9. The CDR3 loop spans 17 amino acids. CDR1 is MDHEN and CDR2 is SYDVKM in the germline V gene. CDR3 sequence reads: CASSLPGTGGPNSPLHF. The CDR3 DNA follows: TGTGCCAGCAGTTTACCTGGCACAGGGGGGCCTAATTCACCCCTCCACTTT.

The chain recombines TRBV7-2 with TRBJ1-4; unclear D gene. This CDR3 has 14 amino acids. V was shortened by 6 bases and J by 4 bases, with 12 bases between the two germline ends. In germline, CDR1 is SGHTA, CDR2 FQGNSA. The CDR3 reads CASRKGNFNEKLFF. The CDR3 coding sequence is TGTGCCAGCAGGAAAGGGAACTTTAATGAAAAACTGTTTTTT.

The table lists this clonotype with a few counts. V is TRBV6-1 and J is TRBJ2-7, with D uncertain. CDR3 length: 12 residues. Germline CDR1 and CDR2: MNHNS and SASEGT. Trimming took 1 base from V and 10 from J, leaving 11 bases between them. CDR3 in amino acids: CASSEEGQFQYF. The DNA for the CDR3 is TGTGCCAGCAGTGAAGAGGGCCAGTTCCAGTACTTC.

The V and J genes are TRBV5-1 and TRBJ1-1; maybe TRBD1 (5 bases). Germline lookup yields CDR1 SGHRS and CDR2 YFSETQ. The V end lost 0 bases, the J end lost 7 bases, and 13 bases lay between the germline ends. This CDR3 region has 14 residues. CDR3 amino acids: CASSLDLSRGEAFF. The DNA for the CDR3 is TGCGCCAGCAGCTTGGACCTCTCTAGGGGTGAAGCTTTCTTT.

This clonotype was detected a few times. The chain employs TRBV20-1 and TRBJ1-1; D is undetermined. Per the germline V gene, CDR1 is DFQATT and CDR2 is SNEGSKA (reference sequence). V lost 3 bases, J lost 0 bases, and 14 bases lay in between. The CDR3 is 15 residues long. Here the CDR3 reads CSARVILNLNTEAFF. As DNA, the CDR3 is TGCAGTGCTAGGGTCATTCTTAATCTGAACACTGAAGCTTTCTTT.

This clonotype was seen a few times. CDR3 nucleotide sequence: TGTGCCGGAGGGACAGCTAATGAAAAACTGTTTTTT. It yields the protein CAGGTANEKLFF. The chain recombines TRBV7-9 with TRBJ1-4; TRBD1 aligns across 7 bases. Germline V gene data show CDR1 as SEHNR and CDR2 as FQNEAQ (reference sequence). CDR3 length: 12 amino acids. The junction had 3 bases not matched to a gene; V was cut back by 11 bases and J by 3 bases. The full variable domain, its missing parts supplied by reference TRBV7-9 and TRBJ1-4, is DTGVSQNPRHKITKRGQNVTFRCDPISEHNRLYWYRQTLGQGPEFLTYFQNEAQLEKSRLLSDRFSAERPKGSFSTLEIQRTEQGDSAMYLCAGGTANEKLFFGSGTQLSVL.

This chain joins TRBV10-3 and TRBJ1-6; 7 bases are a match to TRBD1. The V segment lost 6 bases and the J segment 6 bases; nucleotides outside the gene matches: 8. The CDR3 has 15 residues. Germline V gives CDR1 ENHRY, CDR2 SYGVKD. The CDR3 here is CAIRGQGVLNSPLHF. DNA of the CDR3: TGTGCCATCAGGGGTCAGGGGGTACTTAATTCACCCCTCCACTTT.

The chain joins TRBV29-1 to TRBJ2-7, with TRBD1 matching 11 bases. CDR3 length: 16 amino acids. V dropped 2 bases and J dropped 6; count of bases not matched to a gene: 12. Germline values: CDR1 SQVTM, CDR2 ANQGSEA. The CDR3 bases are TGCAGCGTTGAATCGGGACAGGGGGGGTTGCTGGGCGAGCAGTACTTC. This translates into CSVESGQGGLLGEQYF.

This clonotype was observed a handful of times. The V and J genes are TRBV5-6 and TRBJ2-1; perhaps TRBD2 as D (5 bases). This CDR3 spans 14 amino acids. V lost 2 bases and J lost 6, with 12 bases in between. Germline V gene data show CDR1 as SGHDT and CDR2 as YYEEEE. The CDR3 here is CASSFGIPINEQFF. CDR3 DNA: TGTGCCAGCAGCTTCGGGATCCCAATCAATGAGCAGTTCTTC.